Sequencing of this T cell receptor (beta chain) was carried out in a study of Ad26.COV2.S vaccination and SARS-CoV-2 variants. In this sample, this clone turned up once. TCRdb's table, derived via immunoSEQ multiplex PCR, lists solely in-frame clones and lacks some. Of 350,000 to 500,000 clones in the sample, roughly 87% are singletons; the top ten hold 4.3%. The treatment denotes: roughly 20 received Ad26.COV2.S at low or high dose, single or two shots; about 5 received placebo; per-sample allocation not given. Following the first vaccine or placebo injection, samples were taken on day 63. Source: peripheral blood, taken in a trial of Ad26.COV2.S vaccine versus placebo. This TCR was sampled from a person between 18 and 59 years old who received the Ad26.COV2.S COVID-19 vaccine or a placebo.

CDR3 sequence reads: CASSQTSGYYNEQFF. CDR3 bases: TGTGCCAGTAGCCAAACTAGCGGATATTACAATGAGCAGTTCTTC. This sequence joins TRBV19 and TRBJ2-1; 8 bases agree with TRBD2. CDR1 and CDR2 from the germline V gene are LNHDA and SQIVND (reference sequence). After removal of 6 bases from V and 4 bases from J, the junction contained 8 bases not matched to a gene. This CDR3 comprises 15 residues.